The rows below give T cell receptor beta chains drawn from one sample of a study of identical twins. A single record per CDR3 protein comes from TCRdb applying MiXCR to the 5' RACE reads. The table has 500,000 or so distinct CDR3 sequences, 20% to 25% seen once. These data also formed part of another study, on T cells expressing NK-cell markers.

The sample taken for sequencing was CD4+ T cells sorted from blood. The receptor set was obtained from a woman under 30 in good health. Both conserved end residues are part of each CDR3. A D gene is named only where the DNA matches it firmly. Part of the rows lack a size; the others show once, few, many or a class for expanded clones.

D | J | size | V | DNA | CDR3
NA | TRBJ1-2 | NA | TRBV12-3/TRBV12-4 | TGTGCCAGCGGAGTAGACAACTATGGCTACACCTTC | CASGVDNYGYTF
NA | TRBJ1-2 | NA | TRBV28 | TGTGCCAGCAAGGAGGGTTATTATGGCTACACCTTC | CASKEGYYGYTF
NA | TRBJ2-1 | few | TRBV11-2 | TGTGCCAGCAGCCCCTTTCCAGGCGGGCTGAGCTCCTACAATGAGCAGTTCTTC | CASSPFPGGLSSYNEQFF
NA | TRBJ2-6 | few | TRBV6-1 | TGTGCCAGCAAAAAGGACAGTTACTCTGGGGCCAACGTCCTGACTTTC | CASKKDSYSGANVLTF
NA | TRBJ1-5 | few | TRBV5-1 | TGCGCCAGCAGCTCCCTGGGTGGGCGCAATCAGCCCCAGCATTTT | CASSSLGGRNQPQHF
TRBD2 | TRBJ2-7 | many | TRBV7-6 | TGTGCCAGCAGCTTATACGCGGGAGCCATAGAGCAGTACTTC | CASSLYAGAIEQYF
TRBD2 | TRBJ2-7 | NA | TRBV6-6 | TGTGCCAGCAGAGCGGGGAGTGCGGGCGAGCAGTACTTC | CASRAGSAGEQYF
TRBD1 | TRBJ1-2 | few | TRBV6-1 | TGTGCCAGCATACGAGGGGGGGGACAGGGGTACTATGGCTACACCTTC | CASIRGGGQGYYGYTF
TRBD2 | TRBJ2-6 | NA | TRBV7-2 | TGTGCCAGCAGCGCCCTAGCGGGAAGCTCTGGGGCCAACGTCCTGACTTTC | CASSALAGSSGANVLTF
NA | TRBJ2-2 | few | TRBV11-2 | TGTGCCAGCACCCCCCATCCCGACACCGGGGAGCTGTTTTTT | CASTPHPDTGELFF
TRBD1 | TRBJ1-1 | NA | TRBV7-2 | TGTGCCAGCAGCTTAGTCGGGGGGACAGGGGGACAAGCTTTCTTT | CASSLVGGTGGQAFF
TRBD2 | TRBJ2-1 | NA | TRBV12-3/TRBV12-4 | TGTGCCAGCAGTTTAAGGCGGGAGAGAGAGGATGAGCAGTTCTTC | CASSLRREREDEQFF
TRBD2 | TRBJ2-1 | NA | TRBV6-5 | TGTGCCAGCAGTACTACCGGGGGGGAGGTAAAGTTCTTC | CASSTTGGEVKFF
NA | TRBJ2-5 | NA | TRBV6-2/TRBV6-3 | TGTGCCAGCAGTCTCCAACTTTTACAAGAGACCCAGTACTTC | CASSLQLLQETQYF
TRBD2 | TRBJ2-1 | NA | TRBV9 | TGTGCCAGCAGCGTAACGGGAGGGTCGTGGAATGAGCAGTTCTTC | CASSVTGGSWNEQFF
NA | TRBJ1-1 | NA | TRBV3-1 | TGTGCCAGCAGCCAAGTCCTCGGAGGAAACAGGGTGAACACTGAAGCTTTCTTT | CASSQVLGGNRVNTEAFF
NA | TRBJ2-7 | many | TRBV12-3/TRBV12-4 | TGTGCCGCCGCGAAAGATAGCTACGAGCAGTACTTC | CAAAKDSYEQYF
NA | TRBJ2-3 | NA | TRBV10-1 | TGCGCCAGCAGTGAGCGGTTTATGGGTACAGATACGCAGTATTTT | CASSERFMGTDTQYF
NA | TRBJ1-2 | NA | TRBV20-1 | TGCACCCTCGGGGACCCTCACACGAACTATGGCTACACCTTC | CTLGDPHTNYGYTF
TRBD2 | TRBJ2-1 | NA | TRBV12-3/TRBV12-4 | TGTGCCAGCAGTCCGACCCTAGCGGGGGTCAATGAGCAGTTCTTC | CASSPTLAGVNEQFF
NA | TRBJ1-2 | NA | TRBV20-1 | TGCAGTGCTCGAATCCCCTCAGGATTCTATGGCTACACCTTC | CSARIPSGFYGYTF
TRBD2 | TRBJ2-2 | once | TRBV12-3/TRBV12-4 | TGTGCCAGCAGAGTAGCGGGGGGGCGGACCGGGGAGCTGTTTTTT | CASRVAGGRTGELFF
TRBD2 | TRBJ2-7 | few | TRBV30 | TGTGCCTGTTACTCCGGGACTAGCGGATTTCGGAAGTACTTC | CACYSGTSGFRKYF
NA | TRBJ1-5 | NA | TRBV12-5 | TGTGCTAGTGGTTCCCAAGCCAATCAGCCCCAGCATTTT | CASGSQANQPQHF
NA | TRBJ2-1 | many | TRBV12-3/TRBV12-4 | TGTGCCAGCAGTCCGGGACCTTACAATGAGCAGTTCTTC | CASSPGPYNEQFF
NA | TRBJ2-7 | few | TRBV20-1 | TGCAGTGCGCAAAGGGCGGCTAGCATATTTAGCTCCTACGAGCAGTACTTC | CSAQRAASIFSSYEQYF
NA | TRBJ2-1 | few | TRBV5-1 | TGCGCCAGCAGCTTGGACTGGGGCAGGGCTAGAGAGCAGTTCTTC | CASSLDWGRAREQFF
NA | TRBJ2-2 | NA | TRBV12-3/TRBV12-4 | TGTGCCAGCAGTGTTGCGGGGGCCACCGGGGAGCTGTTTTTT | CASSVAGATGELFF
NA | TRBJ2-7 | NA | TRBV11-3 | TGTGCCAGCAGCTTAGATCGCGCGAACGAGCAGTACTTC | CASSLDRANEQYF
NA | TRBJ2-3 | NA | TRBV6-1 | TGTGCCAGCAGTGAAGTAGCGGCGGCAGATACGCAGTATTTT | CASSEVAAADTQYF
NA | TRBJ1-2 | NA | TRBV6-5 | TGTGCCAGCAGTTACGTCGGCACAGCGCCACGACAAAACTATGGCTACACCTTC | CASSYVGTAPRQNYGYTF
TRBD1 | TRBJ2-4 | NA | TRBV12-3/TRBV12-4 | TGTGCCAGCACCCAGGGGGCGGCCAAAAACATTCAGTACTTC | CASTQGAAKNIQYF
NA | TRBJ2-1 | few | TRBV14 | TGTGCCAGCAGCCAAAATTACAATGAGCAGTTCTTC | CASSQNYNEQFF
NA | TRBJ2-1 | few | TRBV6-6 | TGTGCCAGCAGTACCACCCGGACCCCTGAGCAGTTCTTC | CASSTTRTPEQFF
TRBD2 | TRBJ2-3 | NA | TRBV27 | TGTGCCAGCAGGACAACTAGCGGCTATACGCAGTATTTT | CASRTTSGYTQYF
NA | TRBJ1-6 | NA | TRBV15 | TGTGCCACCAGCAGAGGGGGGACGGCGAGTAATTCACCCCTCCACTTT | CATSRGGTASNSPLHF
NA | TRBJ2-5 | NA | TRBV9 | TGTGCCAGCAGCGTACGAGGGGGCGCAGGGAGGGAGACCCAGTACTTC | CASSVRGGAGRETQYF
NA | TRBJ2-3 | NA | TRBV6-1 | TGTGCCAGCAGTGAATTCGGCTCGGCTAGCGCCTCAGATACGCAGTATTTT | CASSEFGSASASDTQYF
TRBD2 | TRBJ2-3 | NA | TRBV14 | TGTGCCAGCAGCCAAGAACGGGGGGGAGCCACAGATACGCAGTATTTT | CASSQERGGATDTQYF
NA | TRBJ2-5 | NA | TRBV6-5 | TGTGCCAGCATTAAGACAGGCCAGGAGACCCAGTACTTC | CASIKTGQETQYF
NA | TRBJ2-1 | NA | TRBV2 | TGTGCCAGCAGTGAAGCGCTGGCGGGGACCAGGGACAATGAGCAGTTCTTC | CASSEALAGTRDNEQFF
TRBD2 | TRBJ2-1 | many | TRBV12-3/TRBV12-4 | TGTGCCAGCAGCCCCCAGGGGGGACTAGCGTACAATGAGCAGTTCTTC | CASSPQGGLAYNEQFF
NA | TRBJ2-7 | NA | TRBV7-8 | TGTGCCAGCAGCCCCTACGAGACAAGCTCCTACGAGCAGTACTTC | CASSPYETSSYEQYF
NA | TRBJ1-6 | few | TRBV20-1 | TGCAGTGCTTCGTGGGGGCGAATGAATTCACCCCTCCACTTT | CSASWGRMNSPLHF
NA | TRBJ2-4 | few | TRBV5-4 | TGTGCCAGCAGCACCGTTGACAAAAACATTCAGTACTTC | CASSTVDKNIQYF
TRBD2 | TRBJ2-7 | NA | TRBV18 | TGTGCCAGCTCACCGACTAGCGGGGGGAACTCCTACGAGCAGTACTTC | CASSPTSGGNSYEQYF
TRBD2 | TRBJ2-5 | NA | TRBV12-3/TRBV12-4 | TGTGCCAGCAGTTTGTCGGGGAGTCTAGCGGGGGGATTTCGGAAGACCCAGTACTTC | CASSLSGSLAGGFRKTQYF
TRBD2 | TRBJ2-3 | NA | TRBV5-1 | TGCGCCAGCAGCTCTACGGGGGGGCCAGATACGCAGTATTTT | CASSSTGGPDTQYF
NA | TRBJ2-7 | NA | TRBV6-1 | TGTGCCAGCAGTGCCGCAGCTGCCACCTACGAGCAGTACTTC | CASSAAAATYEQYF
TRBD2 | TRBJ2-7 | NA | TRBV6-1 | TGTGCCAGCAGCCCGACTAGCGGGAGATACTACGAGCAGTACTTC | CASSPTSGRYYEQYF
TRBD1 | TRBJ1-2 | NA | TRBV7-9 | TGTGCCAGCAGCTTATTAGGGGGCGCTTGGTATGGCTACACCTTC | CASSLLGGAWYGYTF
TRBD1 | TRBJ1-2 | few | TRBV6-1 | TGTGCCAGCAGAAGCCCACAGGGGGGATATGGCTACACCTTC | CASRSPQGGYGYTF
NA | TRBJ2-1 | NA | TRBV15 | TGTGCCACCAGCAGAGTCCCGGCGGGAAGCTCCTACAATGAGCAGTTCTTC | CATSRVPAGSSYNEQFF
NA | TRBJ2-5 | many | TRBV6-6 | TGTGCCAGCAGTTTAGGGGGGACTGAGACCCAGTACTTC | CASSLGGTETQYF
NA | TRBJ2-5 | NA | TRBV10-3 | TGTGCCATCAAGGGAACGTCCCGTGAGACCCAGTACTTC | CAIKGTSRETQYF
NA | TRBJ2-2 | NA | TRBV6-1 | TGTGCCTTACGAAGGTCCGGGGAGCTGTTTTTT | CALRRSGELFF
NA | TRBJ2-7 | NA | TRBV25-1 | TGTGCCAGCAGGGAGCTGAACTCCTACGAGCAGTACTTC | CASRELNSYEQYF
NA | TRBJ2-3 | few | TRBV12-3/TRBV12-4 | TGTGCCACCTCTCGCGGGGGCGGTGCAGATACGCAGTATTTT | CATSRGGGADTQYF